This is a list of T cell receptor beta chains from one sample in a study of beta chain features in type 1 diabetes. Method: immunoSEQ multiplex PCR; TCRdb's copy keeps in-frame clones and lacks some. This sample carries about 360,000 clones, roughly 12% of them seen once, and the ten largest clones take about 0.018%. The sequenced sample was naive CD4+ T cells from blood. The receptors stem from a man in his late teens or twenties in good health. Both conserved end residues are part of each CDR3. Fields, in order: clone size, J gene, D gene, V gene, CDR3 protein, CDR3 DNA. A D gene is named only where the DNA matches it firmly. Part of the rows lack a size; the others show once, few, many or a class for expanded clones.

.	TRBJ1-2	.	TRBV23-1	CASPRFARGGTGYGYTF	TGCGCCAGCCCCCGGTTTGCGAGAGGGGGAACGGGCTACGGCTACACCTTC
few	TRBJ2-7	TRBD1	TRBV10-3	CAISLGTGAYEQYF	TGTGCCATCAGTTTAGGGACAGGGGCCTACGAGCAGTACTTC
few	TRBJ1-2	.	TRBV5-1	CASSWVDTNYGYTF	TGCGCCAGCAGCTGGGTGGACACTAACTATGGCTACACCTTC
few	TRBJ2-3	.	TRBV7-2	CASSLAARISTDTQYF	TGTGCCAGCAGCTTAGCGGCTCGAATAAGCACAGATACGCAGTATTTT
few	TRBJ2-7	TRBD1	TRBV28	CASSLISTGSYEQYF	TGTGCCAGCAGTTTAATTTCGACAGGGTCCTACGAGCAGTACTTC
few	TRBJ1-3	.	TRBV30	CAWAPKAAGSGNTIYF	TGTGCCTGGGCCCCCAAGGCAGCAGGGTCTGGAAACACCATATATTTT
few	TRBJ2-7	TRBD1	TRBV6-5	CASSSLRDRTYEQYF	TGTGCCAGCAGTTCCCTCCGGGACAGGACCTACGAGCAGTACTTC
.	TRBJ1-6	.	TRBV5-8	CASSRTTGLASPLHF	TGTGCCAGCAGCAGGACGACAGGATTGGCTTCACCCCTCCACTTT
few	TRBJ2-7	TRBD2	TRBV27	CASRREGGPYEQYF	TGTGCCAGCAGACGGGAGGGTGGACCCTACGAGCAGTACTTC
.	TRBJ1-2	.	TRBV19	CASSQDGLPYGYTF	TGTGCCAGTAGCCAGGACGGACTCCCCTATGGCTACACCTTC
.	TRBJ1-3	.	TRBV7-9	CASSLGQTSSGNTIYF	TGTGCCAGCAGCTTAGGACAGACGAGCTCTGGAAACACCATATATTTT
.	TRBJ2-1	.	TRBV27	CASSLARYNEQFF	TGTGCCAGCAGTTTAGCTCGGTACAATGAGCAGTTCTTC
.	TRBJ1-5	.	TRBV28	CASSLDGGWPQHF	TGTGCCAGCAGTTTAGACGGGGGATGGCCCCAGCATTTT
few	TRBJ2-3	.	TRBV29-1	CSVAASARTDTQYF	TGCAGCGTTGCGGCTAGCGCCCGCACAGATACGCAGTATTTT
few	TRBJ1-4	.	TRBV9	CASSVGADPTNEKLFF	TGTGCCAGCAGCGTTGGGGCGGACCCAACTAATGAAAAACTGTTTTTT
.	TRBJ2-1	TRBD2	TRBV28	CASSFPLLAGYASSYNEQFF	TGTGCCAGCAGTTTTCCCCTACTAGCGGGATACGCCAGCTCCTACAATGAGCAGTTCTTC
few	TRBJ2-2	TRBD1	TRBV19	CASSQRKGTGTGELFF	TGTGCCAGTAGTCAACGTAAAGGGACAGGGACCGGGGAGCTGTTTTTT
.	TRBJ2-3	TRBD2	TRBV7-2	CASSLGGTSGTTDTQYF	TGTGCCAGCAGCTTAGGGGGGACTAGCGGTACCACAGATACGCAGTATTTT
few	TRBJ1-2	.	TRBV15	CATSRDRDPYGYTF	TGTGCCACCAGCAGAGACAGGGATCCCTATGGCTACACCTTC
few	TRBJ2-1	.	TRBV10-3	CAISDGRGSINEQFF	TGTGCCATCAGTGATGGCAGGGGAAGTATTAATGAGCAGTTCTTC
few	TRBJ2-7	.	TRBV7-3	CASSLVAVLNYEQYF	TGTGCCAGCAGCTTAGTCGCAGTCCTCAACTACGAGCAGTACTTC
.	TRBJ2-7	.	TRBV6-5	CASSYSFQGQAYEQYF	TGTGCCAGCAGTTACTCGTTCCAGGGCCAAGCCTACGAGCAGTACTTC
few	TRBJ1-2	.	TRBV7-9	CASRIASRGYGYTF	TGTGCCAGCAGGATAGCGTCGCGGGGCTATGGCTACACCTTC
few	TRBJ2-5	.	TRBV21-1	CASSKPGGLGETQYF	TGTGCCAGCAGCAAACCAGGGGGCTTAGGAGAGACCCAGTACTTC
.	TRBJ1-2	.	TRBV5-6	CASSSGLGYTF	TGTGCCAGCAGCTCAGGGCTTGGCTACACCTTC
few	TRBJ2-2	TRBD1	TRBV7-2	CASSWNLRGKGGELFF	TGTGCCAGCAGCTGGAACCTCAGGGGGAAAGGCGGGGAGCTGTTTTTT
.	TRBJ2-7	.	TRBV2	CASSARGYEQYF	TGTGCCAGCAGTGCCAGGGGTTACGAGCAGTACTTC
.	TRBJ2-4	TRBD2	TRBV29-1	CSVEASGSRGIAKNIQYF	TGCAGCGTTGAAGCTAGCGGGAGTCGGGGGATAGCCAAAAACATTCAGTACTTC
.	TRBJ1-1	.	TRBV28	CASSRTPQNTEAFF	TGTGCCAGCAGTCGGACTCCCCAGAACACTGAAGCTTTCTTT
.	TRBJ2-6	TRBD1	TRBV10-3	CAIRTQGGSGANVLTF	TGTGCCATCAGGACACAGGGGGGCTCTGGGGCCAACGTCCTGACTTTC
.	TRBJ2-3	TRBD1	TRBV28	CASQTGGTQYF	TGTGCCAGCCAAACAGGGGGTACGCAGTATTTT
.	TRBJ2-1	.	TRBV2	CASSERGSSYNEQFF	TGTGCCAGCAGTGAACGGGGGAGCTCCTACAATGAGCAGTTCTTC
.	TRBJ2-7	.	TRBV5-4	CASSPGTSRGEQYF	TGTGCCAGCAGCCCAGGGACTTCGCGGGGCGAGCAGTACTTC
.	TRBJ2-5	.	TRBV18	CASSPPGQSQETQYF	TGTGCCAGCTCACCACCCGGACAGTCTCAAGAGACCCAGTACTTC
few	TRBJ1-1	TRBD1	TRBV18	CASSPSGTENTEAFF	TGTGCCAGCTCACCCTCCGGGACAGAGAACACTGAAGCTTTCTTT
many	TRBJ2-1	.	TRBV28	CASRNPGSNEQFF	TGTGCCAGCAGGAACCCAGGGTCCAATGAGCAGTTCTTC
few	TRBJ2-7	TRBD1	TRBV5-4	CASSFDRAPGEQYF	TGTGCCAGCAGCTTCGACAGGGCCCCCGGCGAGCAGTACTTC
.	TRBJ1-5	.	TRBV28	CASSLIDRTNQPQHF	TGTGCCAGCAGTTTAATCGATAGAACTAATCAGCCCCAGCATTTT
few	TRBJ1-2	.	TRBV6-6	CASSYFGEQAYGYTF	TGTGCCAGCAGTTATTTTGGCGAACAGGCCTATGGCTACACCTTC
.	TRBJ1-2	.	TRBV6-5	CASSLPTANYGYTF	TGTGCCAGCAGCCTTCCGACAGCTAACTATGGCTACACCTTC
.	TRBJ2-7	.	TRBV30	CAWNKIGSYEQYF	TGTGCCTGGAATAAAATCGGCTCCTACGAGCAGTACTTC
few	TRBJ2-5	TRBD1	TRBV19	CASMPGQGGGETQYF	TGTGCCAGTATGCCGGGACAGGGGGGCGGGGAGACCCAGTACTTC
.	TRBJ1-3	.	TRBV29-1	CSVEDPQLGNTIYF	TGCAGCGTTGAAGACCCACAGCTGGGAAACACCATATATTTT
.	TRBJ2-2	.	TRBV7-9	CASSLGQSSNTGELFF	TGTGCCAGCAGCTTAGGACAGTCCTCGAACACCGGGGAGCTGTTTTTT
few	TRBJ1-1	TRBD1	TRBV30	CACQTRDRGQTEAFF	TGTGCCTGCCAAACCCGGGACAGGGGACAAACTGAAGCTTTCTTT
.	TRBJ2-2	TRBD2	TRBV29-1	CSVLWPVAGGRPLGELFF	TGCAGCGTTCTCTGGCCGGTAGCGGGGGGGCGACCTCTAGGGGAGCTGTTTTTT
few	TRBJ2-2	.	TRBV4-1	CASSQRGTGELFF	TGCGCCAGCAGCCAACGGGGTACCGGGGAGCTGTTTTTT
few	TRBJ2-1	TRBD2	TRBV10-3	CAISSTSGSSGEQFF	TGTGCCATCAGCTCGACTAGCGGGAGCAGTGGTGAGCAGTTCTTC
few	TRBJ1-5	TRBD1	TRBV15	CATSGNRGGQPQHF	TGTGCCACCAGCGGCAACAGGGGCGGCCAGCCCCAGCATTTT
.	TRBJ1-1	.	TRBV18	CASSPPNSNTEAFF	TGTGCCAGCTCACCACCGAACTCAAACACTGAAGCTTTCTTT
few	TRBJ2-3	TRBD2	TRBV9	CASSEGLAGADTQYF	TGTGCCAGCAGCGAGGGACTAGCGGGGGCAGATACGCAGTATTTT
few	TRBJ2-5	.	TRBV6-4	CASSPGAHETQYF	TGTGCCAGCAGTCCAGGGGCCCATGAGACCCAGTACTTC
many	TRBJ1-1	.	TRBV29-1	CSAIQGRNTEAFF	TGCAGCGCAATACAGGGAAGGAACACTGAAGCTTTCTTT
.	TRBJ2-7	.	TRBV7-6	CASSGGTASYEQYF	TGTGCCAGCTCAGGGGGGACGGCTTCCTACGAGCAGTACTTC
few	TRBJ1-2	TRBD1	TRBV7-3	CASSFWGTDRNYGYTF	TGTGCCAGCAGCTTTTGGGGGACAGATAGGAACTATGGCTACACCTTC
few	TRBJ1-5	TRBD1	TRBV30	CAWSRQGTQPQHF	TGTGCCTGGAGTCGACAGGGGACTCAGCCCCAGCATTTT
.	TRBJ2-1	.	TRBV5-1	CASSLEGQYNEQFF	TGCGCCAGCAGCTTGGAGGGGCAGTACAATGAGCAGTTCTTC